These 21 T cell receptor beta chains came from one sample sequenced in a study of blood T cells in healthy people across ages. Using a J-beta primer mix together with a sample-barcoded 5' primer, a second PCR was run for about 6 to 11 cycles. Using its own MiXCR run on the 5' RACE reads, TCRdb lists one record per CDR3 protein. This table holds 710,000 or so distinct CDR3 sequences, approximately 29% found once. The sequenced sample was blood. All receptors come from a woman of 80 years or more in good health.

This clonotype was detected ten times or more. The chain combines TRBV30 with TRBJ2-1, with TRBD1 as a possible D gene (6 bases). V lost 3 bases and J 10 bases, leaving 16 bases between the germline ends. The CDR3 is 13 residues long. Germline-derived CDR1 and CDR2 are GTSNPN and SVGIG (reference sequence). CDR3 in amino acids: CAWSSTRGKEQFF. The CDR3 region has the DNA TGTGCCTGGAGCTCCACCAGGGGTAAAGAGCAGTTCTTC. The complete variable domain, with remaining parts taken from reference TRBV30 and TRBJ2-1, reads SQTIHQWPATLVQPVGSPLSLECTVEGTSNPNLYWYRQAAGRGLQLLFYSVGIGQISSEVPQNLSASRPQDRQFILSSKKLLLSDSGFYLCAWSSTRGKEQFFGPGTRLTVL.

In its sample, this clonotype was seen a few times. This clone may be a read error of a much larger clone one base away. V usage is TRBV7-6 and J usage is TRBJ1-2; possibly TRBD1 for D (6 bases). In germline, CDR1 is SGHVS, CDR2 FNYEAQ. CDR3 length equals 13 residues. V lost 3 bases and J 6 bases, leaving 11 bases between the germline ends. This CDR3 is CASSFSRGDGYTF. The CDR3 DNA follows: TGTGCCAGCAGCTTTAGCAGGGGCGATGGCTACACCTTC. The complete variable domain, with remaining parts taken from reference TRBV7-6 and TRBJ1-2, reads GAGVSQSPRYKVTKRGQDVALRCDPISGHVSLYWYRQALGQGPEFLTYFNYEAQQDKSGLPNDRFSAERPEGSISTLTIQRTEQRDSAMYRCASSFSRGDGYTFGSGTRLTVV.

There are many counts of this clonotype. The chain carries TRBV20-1 and TRBJ2-5, with a tentative D call TRBD1 (5 bases). This CDR3 spans 12 amino acids. Germline V gives CDR1 DFQATT, CDR2 SNEGSKA (reference sequence). Trimming stripped 3 bases from V and 4 bases from J, with 9 bases between. The DNA of the CDR3 is TGCAGTGCTAGCAGGGAAGGAGAGACCCAGTACTTC. Translation: CSASREGETQYF.

This clonotype was counted only a few times. Possible read error: a much larger clone is one base away. V gene TRBV6-2 or TRBV6-3 combines with J gene TRBJ2-1, with TRBD1 identical over 10 bases. Germline V gene lookup returns CDR1 MNHEY and CDR2 SVGEGT. Trimming removed 2 bases from V and 13 bases from J; junction bases left unmatched: 14. This CDR3 has 16 residues. The CDR3 here is CASSYETGGFQETQFF. CDR3 bases: TGTGCCAGCAGTTACGAGACAGGGGGCTTCCAAGAGACCCAGTTCTTC.

This clonotype was counted many times. The CDR3 region is CSASSGGTDTQYF. CDR3 sequence (DNA): TGCAGTGCTAGCTCGGGAGGCACAGATACGCAGTATTTT. The rearrangement links TRBV20-1 to TRBJ2-3; possible D gene TRBD2, 6 bases. The germline gives CDR1 DFQATT, CDR2 SNEGSKA (reference sequence). The CDR3 has 13 amino acids. The ends were cut back, 3 bases at V and 1 base at J, with 8 bases in the middle.

This clonotype was seen at least ten times. The rearrangement joins TRBV4-1 to TRBJ1-2, with no clear D. CDR1 and CDR2 (germline): MGHRA, YSYEKL. The V end was cut by 3 bases, the J end by 2 bases, with 16 bases between. The CDR3 runs to 16 residues. CDR3 in DNA: TGCGCCAGCAGCCACCCCCGGGGAGAGGCAAACTATGGCTACACCTTC. Amino acid sequence: CASSHPRGEANYGYTF.

This clonotype was picked up many times. CDR3 residues: CASSQEVGDTGEPEQFF. CDR3 DNA sequence: TGTGCCAGCAGCCAAGAGGTTGGAGACACGGGGGAGCCCGAGCAGTTCTTC. The V call is TRBV3-1, the J call TRBJ2-1; D perhaps matches TRBD2 (6 bases). V lost 0 bases to trimming and J lost 10 bases, with 22 bases between them. Germline CDR1 reads LGHDT; CDR2 reads YNNKEL (reference sequence). The CDR3 extends over 17 amino acids.

In the case of this clonotype: With a much larger clone just one base away, this may be a read error. The chain uses TRBV6-1 and TRBJ2-7, with D possibly matching TRBD1 (6 bases). V was shortened by 6 bases and J by 7 bases, with 25 bases between the two germline ends. The CDR3 contains 16 residues. CDR1 is MNHNS and CDR2 is SASEGT in the germline V gene. Here the CDR3 DNA reads TGTGCCAGCAGCTCAAACTGGGGGACAAGGTACAATGAGCAGTACTTC. Protein sequence: CASSSNWGTRYNEQYF.

As for this clonotype: One base away lies a much larger clone, so this may be a sequencing read error. V gene TRBV27 combines with J gene TRBJ2-7, with unresolved D. Trimming left V 0 bases short and J 5 bases short, with 14 bases between. In germline, CDR1 is MNHEY, CDR2 SMNVEV (reference sequence). CDR3 length equals 15 residues. This CDR3 is CASSLSGSGPNEQYF. The CDR3 bases are TGTGCCAGCAGTTTATCTGGTAGTGGGCCCAACGAGCAGTACTTC.

The chain employs TRBV6-6 and TRBJ1-1; D unclear. The V and J ends lost 5 bases and 5 bases respectively, with 21 bases between them. The CDR3 runs to 16 residues. The germline V gene has CDR1 MNHNY and CDR2 SVGAGI (reference sequence). The CDR3 spells CASSTPLGRVGTEAFF. The CDR3 DNA sequence: TGTGCCAGCAGTACCCCCCTCGGGAGAGTAGGAACTGAAGCTTTCTTT.

This chain joins TRBV10-3 and TRBJ2-1; 9 bases map to TRBD2. CDR1 is ENHRY and CDR2 is SYGVKD in the germline V gene. The CDR3 is 13 residues long. The J segment lost 8 bases and the V segment lost 3 bases, leaving 2 bases of the junction unmatched. CDR3 sequence: CAISELAGDEQFF. In DNA form, the CDR3 reads TGTGCCATCAGTGAATTAGCGGGAGATGAGCAGTTCTTC.

This clonotype was counted at least ten times. V gene TRBV29-1 combines with J gene TRBJ2-4; D is uncertain. The germline V gene encodes CDR1 SQVTM and CDR2 ANQGSEA. The CDR3 contains 13 residues. Deletions cut 3 bases from V and 0 bases from J, with 6 bases between. The CDR3 DNA follows: TGCAGCGTTGAGGCTCTAGCCAAAAACATTCAGTACTTC. This gives the protein CSVEALAKNIQYF.

This clonotype showed up many times. Since a much larger clone is just one base distant, this may be a read error. This chain joins TRBV10-3 and TRBJ2-1; D perhaps matches TRBD2 (5 bases). Matching the DNA end better, TRBJ2-7 makes the J call doubtful. The germline V gene encodes CDR1 ENHRY and CDR2 SYGVKD. This CDR3 is 15 amino acids long. CDR3 DNA: TGTGCCACCCGAGGGTCCGGGGAGCACTACAATGAGCAGTACTTC. Translation: CATRGSGEHYNEQYF.

This chain links TRBV19 with TRBJ2-1; D remains unclear. CDR1 and CDR2 (germline): LNHDA, SQIVND (reference sequence). V was trimmed by 3 bases and J by 7 bases, leaving 13 bases between them. This CDR3 is built from 14 residues. The CDR3 is CASSIDPVGNEQFF. The CDR3 coding sequence is TGTGCCAGTAGTATCGACCCCGTAGGGAATGAGCAGTTCTTC.

This clonotype appeared many times. This chain uses TRBV7-9 with TRBJ2-7, with a weak D call TRBD1 (6 bases). Germline V gene sequence: CDR1 SEHNR, CDR2 FQNEAQ (reference sequence). CDR3 size: 17 residues. V lost 5 bases and J 0 bases, leaving 20 bases between the germline ends. DNA for the CDR3: TGTGCCAGCAGCCTTTCCCCGGGACACTTCACCTCCTACGAGCAGTACTTC. Residues: CASSLSPGHFTSYEQYF.

As regards this clonotype: A much larger clone lies one base from this, so it may be a read error. CDR3 coding DNA: TGTGCCAGCAGTACCGAGACAGGAGGAAGCACTGAAACTTTCTTT. This encodes CASSTETGGSTETFF. The rearrangement links TRBV27 to TRBJ1-1; maybe TRBD1 (6 bases). This CDR3 has 15 amino acids. In germline, CDR1 is MNHEY, CDR2 SMNVEV (reference sequence).

The genes are TRBV5-6 and TRBJ2-1, with 14 positions matching TRBD2. Unmatched junction bases numbered 5, after V lost 4 bases and J lost 8 bases. The CDR3 has 15 residues. The germline gives CDR1 SGHDT, CDR2 YYEEEE. The CDR3 reads CASSPPGLAGDEQFF. The CDR3 coding sequence is TGTGCCAGCAGCCCGCCGGGACTAGCGGGGGATGAGCAGTTCTTC.

This clonotype appeared many times. This chain uses TRBV7-9 with TRBJ2-3; D may be TRBD2 (6 bases). The germline CDR1 and CDR2 sequences are SEHNR and FQNEAQ (reference sequence). V was cut by 5 bases and J by 9 bases, with 24 bases left in between. The CDR3 runs 16 residues. The CDR3 sequence is CASSPIGTSGQATQYF. DNA for the CDR3: TGTGCCAGCAGCCCCATCGGGACTTCCGGGCAGGCGACGCAGTATTTT.

Many counts were recorded for this clonotype. The gene calls are TRBV7-9 and TRBJ2-7, with 7 bases fitting TRBD2. With V trimmed by 5 bases and J by 1 base, 8 bases remained unmatched. This CDR3 comprises 15 residues. CDR1 SEHNR and CDR2 FQNEAQ come from the germline V gene (reference sequence). The chain's CDR3 is CASSKPTGGSYEQYF. CDR3 nucleotides: TGTGCCAGCAGCAAGCCCACGGGAGGATCCTACGAGCAGTACTTC.

This clonotype was seen ten or more times. The chain recombines TRBV10-3 with TRBJ2-3, with 10 nucleotides matching TRBD2. The trim removed 2 bases at V and 2 bases at J, leaving 1 base unmatched. Per germline, CDR1 ENHRY and CDR2 SYGVKD. The CDR3 covers 15 residues. DNA for the CDR3: TGTGCCATCAGTGAGGGACTAGCGGTCACAGATACGCAGTATTTT. Protein sequence: CAISEGLAVTDTQYF.

The chain uses TRBV5-5 and TRBJ1-6; D unclear. CDR3 length equals 14 residues. CDR1 SGHKS and CDR2 YYEKEE come from the germline V gene (reference sequence). V lost 4 bases and J lost 6, with 11 bases in between. CDR3 DNA: TGTGCCAGCAGCAGCGGGATGTTTAATTCACCCCTCCACTTT. Translation: CASSSGMFNSPLHF.